These 3 T cell receptor beta chains were all obtained from the same sample, sequenced in a study of cytomegalovirus exposure and HLA in healthy donors. Primers included in the PCR were 60 Vbeta and 13 Jbeta primers. Measured with immunoSEQ multiplex PCR; TCRdb has only the in-frame clones, and not every one. The repertoire has under 150,000 clones, about three quarters of them found once; the top ten carry roughly 6%. Specimen: PBMCs. These receptors were taken from a woman between 40 and 50 years old in good health and CMV-seronegative.

This chain links TRBV11-2 with TRBJ2-5, with unresolved D. CDR1 SGHAT and CDR2 FQNNGV come from the germline V gene. This CDR3 is built from 13 residues. V was shortened by 0 bases and J by 7 bases, with 9 bases between the two germline ends. The CDR3 reads CASSLEASGTQYF. CDR3 bases: TGTGCCAGCAGCTTAGAGGCCTCAGGGACCCAGTACTTC.

V and J are TRBV28 and TRBJ1-6; no clear D. V shed 3 bases and J shed 10 bases, with 16 bases lying between them. The length of the CDR3 is 15 residues. CDR1 and CDR2 from the germline V gene are MDHEN and SYDVKM. The CDR3 is CASSLDQRVSSPLHF. CDR3 coding DNA: TGTGCCAGCAGTTTGGATCAGAGGGTAAGCTCACCCCTCCACTTT.

This clone came up a few times. This chain uses TRBV4-1 with TRBJ1-1; no clear D gene. This CDR3 is 17 amino acids long. V was cut by 4 bases and J by 3 bases, with 21 bases left in between. From germline, CDR1 is MGHRA and CDR2 YSYEKL. CDR3 amino acids: CASSPYRLGLVDTEAFF. The DNA for the CDR3 is TGCGCCAGCAGCCCATACCGACTCGGTCTGGTCGACACTGAAGCTTTCTTT.